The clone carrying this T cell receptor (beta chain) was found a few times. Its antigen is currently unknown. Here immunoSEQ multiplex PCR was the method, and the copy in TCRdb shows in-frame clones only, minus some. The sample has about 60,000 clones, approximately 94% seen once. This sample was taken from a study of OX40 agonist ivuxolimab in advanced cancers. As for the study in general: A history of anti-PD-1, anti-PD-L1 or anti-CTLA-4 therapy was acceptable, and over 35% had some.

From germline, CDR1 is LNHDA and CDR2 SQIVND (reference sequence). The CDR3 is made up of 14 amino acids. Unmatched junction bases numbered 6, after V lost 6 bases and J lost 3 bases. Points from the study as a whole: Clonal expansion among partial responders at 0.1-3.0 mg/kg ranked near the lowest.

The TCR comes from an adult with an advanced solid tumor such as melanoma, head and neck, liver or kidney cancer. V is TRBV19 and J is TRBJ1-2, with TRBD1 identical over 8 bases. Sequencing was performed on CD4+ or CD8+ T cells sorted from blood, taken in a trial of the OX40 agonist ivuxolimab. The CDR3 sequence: CASSLQGADYGYTF. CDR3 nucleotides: TGTGCCAGTAGCCTCCAGGGGGCCGACTATGGCTACACCTTC.